This T cell receptor beta chain stems from a study of blood T cells in healthy people across ages. From germline, CDR1 is SGHRS and CDR2 YFSETQ. V lost 4 bases to trimming and J lost 5 bases, with 12 bases between them. CDR3 length: 13 residues. This clonotype has a handful of counts. Then a second PCR, running roughly 7 to 12 cycles, was carried out with a sample-barcoded 5' primer and a J-beta primer mix. TCRdb analysed the 5' RACE reads with MiXCR anew, one entry per CDR3 protein. The profile shows around 990,000 distinct CDR3 sequences, more than 30% of them singletons. Sequenced material: blood. This clonotype originated in a man between 18 and 29 years old in good health. The chain combines TRBV5-1 with TRBJ1-1; perhaps TRBD1 as D (5 bases). CDR3 nucleotide sequence: TGCGCCAGCAGCATGGCAGGGCCGACTGAAGCTTTCTTT. It specifies CASSMAGPTEAFF.